This T cell receptor (beta chain) is from a study of blood T cell repertoires in COVID-19. The method was immunoSEQ multiplex PCR; TCRdb's version includes in-frame clones alone and lacks a portion of them. Among about 200,000 clones, 86% were seen once, and the ten largest hold 2% to 2.5%. Material: peripheral blood. This clonotype was obtained from a woman in her forties or fifties with acute or convalescent COVID-19.

The CDR3 spells CASSFVGGVTEAFF. The CDR3 DNA reads as TGTGCCAGCAGCTTCGTAGGGGGAGTCACTGAAGCTTTCTTT. The chain has TRBV7-2 and TRBJ1-1; tentative D call: TRBD1 (6 bases). V was cut by 3 bases and J by 4 bases, with 12 bases left in between. CDR3 length: 14 residues. The germline V gene encodes CDR1 SGHTA and CDR2 FQGNSA.